This TCR beta chain derives from a study of shared clonotypes between healthy human individuals. Naive CD8 cells lacked CD45RO, underwent positive selection for CCR7 and left out terminally differentiated effector memory CD45RA+ cells. Whole-study findings and limits: Relative to clonotypes present in all four donors, those not shared had lower generation probabilities.

Assay: immunoSEQ multiplex PCR; the TCRdb copy retains only in-frame clones and omits some. The sample has about 2,200,000 clones, around 93% seen once. Remarks on this clone: Its antigen is not known.

Sequencing was performed on naive CD8+ T cells from PBMCs. The receptor comes from a man aged 18 to 30 in good health. Some clones in this sample may be carry-over from other donors' samples.

The CDR3 is CASSFVASADTQYF. CDR3 bases: TGTGCCAGCAGTTTCGTAGCCTCCGCAGATACGCAGTATTTT. The rearrangement uses TRBV27 and TRBJ2-3; D not resolved. CDR3 length equals 14 residues. The germline V and J ends were trimmed by 3 bases and 4 bases, with 11 bases remaining between them. CDR1 is MNHEY, CDR2 SMNVEV, per germline (reference sequence).